Listed below are T cell receptor beta chains from one sample, sequenced in a study of regulatory T cells in long-lasting Graves disease. TCRdb fed the multiplex PCR reads into MiXCR, producing one record per CDR3 protein. The sample shows 400,000 to 500,000 distinct CDR3 sequences, 15% of them seen only once. This same sample was also taken into another study, of T cells in Graves' hyperthyroidism and ophthalmopathy.

The source material was peripheral blood mononuclear cells (PBMCs), sampled at new diagnosis, from a patient treated with antithyroid drugs. The receptor set was obtained from a woman aged 40 to 55 with Graves disease. Each CDR3 is given with its conserved first and last residue. A D gene is named only where the DNA matches it firmly. A clone size is listed for some rows: how often the clone was seen (once, few, many), or a class if it is expanded.

>TRBD1|-|TRBV19|18|TRBJ2-3
TGTGCCAGTAGTACGACCTACGGGACAGGGGTTTCCACAGATACGCAGTATTTT
CASSTTYGTGVSTDTQYF
>-|few|TRBV28|13|TRBJ2-2
TGTGCTTGCAACAGGGAGGACACCGGGGAGCTGTTTTTT
CACNREDTGELFF
>-|many|TRBV28|17|TRBJ2-7
TGTGCCAGCAGTTTCCAATGGGGACCCGACGGGGTGGACGAGCAGTACTTC
CASSFQWGPDGVDEQYF
>-|many|TRBV28|15|TRBJ2-7
TGTGCCAGCAGCCAGAGGTCTCGGCTCTCCTACGAGCAGTACTTC
CASSQRSRLSYEQYF
>TRBD2|many|TRBV27|17|TRBJ2-1
TGTGCCAGCAGTTTATCCTCTAGCGGGAGAGGGAGAAATGAGCAGTTCTTC
CASSLSSSGRGRNEQFF
>-|many|TRBV12-3/TRBV12-4|13|TRBJ2-5
TGTGCCAGCAGCCCCACCTATTTAGAGACCCAGTACTTC
CASSPTYLETQYF
>-|many|TRBV12-3/TRBV12-4|14|TRBJ2-3
TGTGCCAGCAGTTTACCTGCGGTTGCAGATACGCAGTATTTT
CASSLPAVADTQYF
>-|few|TRBV28|17|TRBJ1-3
TGTGCCAGCAGCCGTGGGGGGGCGATGAGCTCTGGAAACATCATATATTTT
CASSRGGAMSSGNIIYF
>-|many|TRBV12-3/TRBV12-4|15|TRBJ2-5
TGTGCCAGCACCTTCAGAACAGGGTTGGGGGAGACCCAGTACTTC
CASTFRTGLGETQYF
>-|-|TRBV4-1|15|TRBJ2-7
TGCGCCAGCAGCCAAAATGAGGGGGAGGGCCACGAGCAGTACTTC
CASSQNEGEGHEQYF
>-|many|TRBV11-3|14|TRBJ2-1
TGTGCCAGCAGCCCACAGTGGGGGTACAATGAGCAGTTCTTC
CASSPQWGYNEQFF